This T cell receptor beta chain is from a study of tumor and adjacent non-tumor tissue in lung cancer. As for this clonotype: A much larger clone differs from this one at a single base, so this may be a read error.

A modified ARM-PCR protocol with three rounds of nested PCR amplified TCRbeta. TCRdb called the multiplex PCR reads again in MiXCR, with one record for every CDR3 protein. Found here are 220,000 or so distinct CDR3 sequences, 70% to 75% of them singletons; the top ten hold 25%. RNA was extracted from bulk tissue without any cell sorting. The CDR3 has 13 residues. The germline gives CDR1 LGHNA, CDR2 YNFKEQ. The TCR was taken from a man between 60 and 75 years old with non-small cell lung cancer. Sequenced material: lung tumor tissue. The chain couples TRBV4-2 to TRBJ2-7; D is possibly TRBD1 (5 bases). This CDR3 is CGSSPGFPYEQYF. The CDR3 region has the DNA TGTGGCAGCAGCCCAGGGTTTCCCTACGAGCAGTACTTC.